These 21 T cell receptor beta chains were sequenced from one sample in a study of T cells after yellow fever vaccination. Using its own MiXCR run on the 5' RACE reads, TCRdb lists one record per CDR3 protein. The profile shows 170,000 or so distinct CDR3 sequences, 5.5% to 8% of them singletons. The material sequenced was CD4+ T cells sorted from PBMCs, taken on the day of the first yellow fever vaccination. The receptors stem from a man aged 18 to 30 who received the YFV17D yellow fever vaccine.

This chain connects TRBV20-1 to TRBJ1-2; TRBD1 matches at 10 bases. Trimming cost V 0 bases and J 9 bases; bases outside gene matches: 4. CDR1 DFQATT and CDR2 SNEGSKA come from the germline V gene (reference sequence). The CDR3 is 13 residues long. CDR3 nucleotide sequence: TGCAGTGCTAGAGATGGGACAGGGGAGTGCTACACCTTC. Translation: CSARDGTGECYTF.

There are many counts of this clonotype. The chain's CDR3 is CASSHSTSGIATGELFF. CDR3 coding DNA: TGTGCCAGCAGCCATTCGACTAGCGGGATTGCCACCGGGGAGCTGTTTTTT. The chain links TRBV7-3 to TRBJ2-2; 11 positions agree with TRBD2. Germline V gene data show CDR1 as SGHTA and CDR2 as FQGTGA. With V trimmed by 5 bases and J by 4 bases, 9 bases remained unmatched. The CDR3 sequence is 17 residues long.

This clonotype turned up a few times. The chain carries TRBV20-1 and TRBJ2-4; TRBD1 agrees at 7 bases. J gave up 3 bases and V 3 bases, and 2 bases lay outside the gene matches. Looked up from germline, CDR1 is DFQATT and CDR2 is SNEGSKA (reference sequence). The CDR3 is made up of 13 amino acids. As DNA, the CDR3 is TGCAGTGCTAGGAGGGACAGCAAAAACATTCAGTACTTC. Translation: CSARRDSKNIQYF.

This clonotype was recorded at least ten times. The gene calls are TRBV9 and TRBJ2-1, with D possibly TRBD1 on 6 matching bases. CDR1 and CDR2 (germline): SGDLS, YYNGEE. The CDR3 is made up of 12 amino acids. Trimming took off 4 bases at V and 8 bases at J, with 10 bases between the two ends. CDR3 DNA: TGTGCCAGCAGCCCCAGGGGCCATGAGCAGTTCTTC. Protein product: CASSPRGHEQFF.

J is TRBJ1-6 and V is TRBV7-2, with a tentative D call TRBD1 (6 bases). Germline CDR1 is SGHTA and CDR2 is FQGNSA. Between the trimmed V and J ends, which lost 3 bases and 0 bases, there was a span of 12 bases. The CDR3 consists of 17 residues. The CDR3 is CASSFVTGSSYNSPLHF. The DNA for the CDR3 is TGTGCCAGCAGCTTCGTGACAGGCAGCTCCTATAATTCACCCCTCCACTTT. The whole variable domain, remainder taken from reference TRBV7-2 and TRBJ1-6, is GAGVSQSPSNKVTEKGKDVELRCDPISGHTALYWYRQSLGQGLEFLIYFQGNSAPDKSGLPSDRFSAERTGGSVSTLTIQRTQQEDSAVYLCASSFVTGSSYNSPLHFGNGTRLTVT.

This clonotype has ten or more counts. This chain uses TRBV5-1 with TRBJ1-4, with a tentative D call TRBD1 (5 bases). V was trimmed by 4 bases and J by 2 bases, leaving 15 bases between them. This CDR3 comprises 16 residues. Germline lookup yields CDR1 SGHRS and CDR2 YFSETQ. The CDR3: CASSLGPTATNEKLFF. The CDR3 bases are TGCGCCAGCAGCCTGGGACCGACGGCGACTAATGAAAAACTGTTTTTT.

This clonotype has a handful of counts. The rearrangement uses TRBV27 and TRBJ1-1; TRBD1 might be the D (6 bases). Trimming took 6 bases from V and 6 from J, leaving 14 bases between them. Germline CDR1 is MNHEY and CDR2 is SMNVEV (reference sequence). The CDR3 length is 13 residues. As DNA, the CDR3 is TGTGCCAGCAGCAGGGGATTTGGCGCTGAAGCTTTCTTT. It is translated as CASSRGFGAEAFF.

This chain connects TRBV3-1 to TRBJ2-5, with 11 bases that match TRBD2. V lost 5 bases to trimming and J lost 5 bases; unmatched junction nucleotides: 4. The germline V gene has CDR1 LGHDT and CDR2 YNNKEL (reference sequence). The CDR3 is 14 amino acids. The CDR3 coding sequence is TGTGCCAGCAGCTCCAGACTAGCGGGGGAGACCCAGTACTTC. Its translation: CASSSRLAGETQYF.

Notes on this clonotype: This may be a read error: a much more frequent sequence differs by one nucleotide. The V call is TRBV12-3 or TRBV12-4, the J call TRBJ1-5; no clear D gene. The CDR3 is 13 residues long. V lost 2 bases, J lost 1 base, and 3 bases lay in between. CDR3 sequence (DNA): TGTGCCAGCAGTTTAAGGAGCAATCAGCCCCAGCATTTT. As protein: CASSLRSNQPQHF.

The chain has TRBV2 and TRBJ2-2; 9 bases line up with TRBD1. The V segment lost 6 bases and the J segment 3 bases; nucleotides outside the gene matches: 8. Germline V CDR1 and CDR2: SNHLY, FYNNEI. There are 16 residues in the CDR3. CDR3 sequence: CASSLNTGGDTGELFF. The CDR3 DNA reads as TGTGCCAGCAGCCTAAACACAGGGGGCGACACCGGGGAGCTGTTTTTT. Drawing the rest from reference TRBV2 and TRBJ2-2, the complete variable domain is EPEVTQTPSHQVTQMGQEVILRCVPISNHLYFYWYRQILGQKVEFLVSFYNNEISEKSEIFDDQFSVERPDGSNFTLKIRSTKLEDSAMYFCASSLNTGGDTGELFFGEGSRLTVL.

The rearrangement uses TRBV7-2 and TRBJ2-7; possible D gene TRBD2, 6 bases. There are 12 residues in the CDR3. CDR1 is SGHTA, CDR2 FQGNSA, per germline. The V end was cut by 6 bases, the J end by 4 bases, with 10 bases between. CDR3 residues: CASSWGGYEQYF. CDR3 DNA sequence: TGTGCCAGCAGTTGGGGAGGTTACGAGCAGTACTTC.

This clonotype appeared many times. This chain links TRBV5-1 with TRBJ2-5, with 7 bases lining up with TRBD2. Germline V lookup: CDR1 SGHRS, CDR2 YFSETQ. The CDR3 runs to 15 residues. The J segment lost 1 base and the V segment lost 4 bases, leaving 7 bases of the junction unmatched. Written as DNA, the CDR3 is TGCGCCAGCAGCGGGGGGGTGAGGGGCCAAGAGACCCAGTACTTC. This sequence encodes CASSGGVRGQETQYF.

The table lists this clonotype with many counts. V and J are TRBV24-1 and TRBJ2-3; D gene uncertain. The CDR3 consists of 13 residues. Germline V lookup: CDR1 KGHDR, CDR2 SFDVKD. Trimming removed 0 bases at V and 3 bases at J, with 3 bases between. The CDR3 is CATSDLVTDTQYF. The CDR3 DNA sequence: TGTGCCACCAGTGATTTGGTTACAGATACGCAGTATTTT.

This clonotype was observed a handful of times. This chain links TRBV5-4 with TRBJ2-5, with D possibly TRBD2 on 6 matching bases. CDR3 length: 12 residues. Germline V gene data show CDR1 as SGHNT and CDR2 as YYREEE (reference sequence). CDR3 nucleotide sequence: TGTACTTCCGGGGGATGGGAAGAGACCCAGTACTTC. Encoded protein: CTSGGWEETQYF.

On this clonotype itself: Since a much larger clone is just one base distant, this may be a read error. This rearrangement joins TRBV7-2 to TRBJ1-5; TRBD1 might be the D (5 bases). The length of the CDR3 is 14 residues. Germline loops: CDR1 SGHTA, CDR2 FQGNSA. V gave up 5 bases and J gave up 7 bases, with 15 bases separating them. The CDR3 protein is CASSPREGRQPQHF. CDR3 bases: TGTGCCAGCAGCCCCCGAGAGGGGCGGCAGCCCCAGCATTTT.

The chain couples TRBV11-2 to TRBJ2-5; the D gene is possibly TRBD1 (6 bases). Germline V gene sequence: CDR1 SGHAT, CDR2 FQNNGV. With 1 base removed from V and 4 bases from J, the gap between germline ends came to 19 bases. CDR3 length equals 17 residues. CDR3 in DNA: TGTGCCAGCAGCTTAGTCGTCCCTCGTCAGGGGAGAGAGACCCAGTACTTC. It yields the protein CASSLVVPRQGRETQYF. Variable domain in full (rest from reference TRBV11-2 and TRBJ2-5): EAGVAQSPRYKIIEKRQSVAFWCNPISGHATLYWYQQILGQGPKLLIQFQNNGVVDDSQLPKDRFSAERLKGVDSTLKIQPAKLEDSAVYLCASSLVVPRQGRETQYFGPGTRLLVL.

The rearrangement joins TRBV11-1 to TRBJ2-4; D possibly corresponds to TRBD2 (6 bases). Germline CDR1 SGHAT, CDR2 FQDESV (reference sequence). The CDR3 is 18 amino acids. V dropped 2 bases and J dropped 0 bases, with 17 bases sitting between them. Here the CDR3 DNA reads TGTGCCAGCAGCTTAAGTGACATAGCGGTACTAGCCAAAAACATTCAGTACTTC. This codes for CASSLSDIAVLAKNIQYF.

This clonotype occurred many times. This chain connects TRBV28 to TRBJ1-1; D may be TRBD1 (5 bases). The germline V and J ends were trimmed by 7 bases and 4 bases, with 13 bases remaining between them. Germline V gene lookup returns CDR1 MDHEN and CDR2 SYDVKM. CDR3 length: 13 amino acids. The CDR3 coding sequence is TGTGCCAGCACCCTATATGGGACCACTGAAGCTTTCTTT. Amino acids: CASTLYGTTEAFF.

This clonotype has ten or more counts. J is TRBJ2-1 and V is TRBV7-9; D unclear. This CDR3 comprises 12 residues. Deletions cut 2 bases from V and 12 bases from J, with 11 bases between. Germline V gene data show CDR1 as SEHNR and CDR2 as FQNEAQ (reference sequence). The CDR3 here is CASSLNAAWQFF. The CDR3 nucleotides are TGTGCCAGCAGCTTAAATGCGGCTTGGCAGTTCTTC.

In this sample, this clonotype turned up a few times. The CDR3 DNA reads as TGTGCCAGCGGAGACAATCAGCCCCAGCATTTT. The encoded protein is CASGDNQPQHF. The genes are TRBV9 and TRBJ1-5; D unclear. Between the trimmed V and J ends, which lost 7 bases and 3 bases, there was a span of 5 bases. The CDR3 is made up of 11 amino acids. Germline values: CDR1 SGDLS, CDR2 YYNGEE.

The table lists this clonotype with a few counts. The V gene is TRBV14, the J gene TRBJ2-1, with TRBD1 matching over 8 bases. The CDR3 runs to 18 residues. Per the germline V gene, CDR1 is SGHDN and CDR2 is FVKESK. Trimming removed 0 bases from V and 6 bases from J; junction bases left unmatched: 13. CDR3 protein: CASSQDYKRGTGPNEQFF. The CDR3 region has the DNA TGTGCCAGCAGCCAAGATTATAAAAGAGGGACAGGTCCCAATGAGCAGTTCTTC.